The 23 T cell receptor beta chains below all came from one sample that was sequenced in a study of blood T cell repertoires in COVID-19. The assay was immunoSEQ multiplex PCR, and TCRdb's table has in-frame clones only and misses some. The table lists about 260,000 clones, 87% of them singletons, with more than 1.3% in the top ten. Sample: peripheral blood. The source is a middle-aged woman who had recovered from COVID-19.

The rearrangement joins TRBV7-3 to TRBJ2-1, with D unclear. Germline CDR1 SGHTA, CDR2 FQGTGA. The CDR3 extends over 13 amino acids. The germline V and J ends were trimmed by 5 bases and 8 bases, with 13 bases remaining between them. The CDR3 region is CASSPTDDHEQFF. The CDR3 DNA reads TGTGCCAGCAGCCCGACTGATGACCATGAGCAGTTCTTC.

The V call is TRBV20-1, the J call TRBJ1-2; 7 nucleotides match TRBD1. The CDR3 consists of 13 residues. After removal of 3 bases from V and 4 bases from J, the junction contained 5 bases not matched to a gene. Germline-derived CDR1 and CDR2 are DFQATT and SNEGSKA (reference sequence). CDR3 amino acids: CSASGTASYGYTF. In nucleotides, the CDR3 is TGCAGTGCTAGTGGGACAGCGTCCTATGGCTACACCTTC.

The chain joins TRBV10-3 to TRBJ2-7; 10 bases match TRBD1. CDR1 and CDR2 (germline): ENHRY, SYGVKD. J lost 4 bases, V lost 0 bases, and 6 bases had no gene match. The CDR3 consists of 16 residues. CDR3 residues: CAISESGGQGTYEQYF. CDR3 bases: TGTGCCATCAGTGAGTCGGGGGGACAGGGGACGTACGAGCAGTACTTC.

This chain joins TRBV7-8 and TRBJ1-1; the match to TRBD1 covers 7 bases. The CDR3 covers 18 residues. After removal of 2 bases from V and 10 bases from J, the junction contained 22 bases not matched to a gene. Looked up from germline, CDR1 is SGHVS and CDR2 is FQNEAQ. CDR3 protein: CASSLKGAPTGMGLRAFF. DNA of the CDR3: TGTGCCAGCAGCTTAAAGGGGGCGCCTACTGGTATGGGTTTGAGAGCTTTCTTT.

In DNA form, the CDR3 reads TGCAGCGTAGCGGGACAAACTTCCTACGAGCAGTACTTC. It translates to CSVAGQTSYEQYF. V usage is TRBV29-1 and J usage is TRBJ2-7; the D gene is possibly TRBD2 (7 bases). Germline V CDR1 and CDR2: SQVTM, ANQGSEA. The CDR3 covers 13 residues. V was trimmed by 6 bases and J by 1 base, leaving 13 bases between them.

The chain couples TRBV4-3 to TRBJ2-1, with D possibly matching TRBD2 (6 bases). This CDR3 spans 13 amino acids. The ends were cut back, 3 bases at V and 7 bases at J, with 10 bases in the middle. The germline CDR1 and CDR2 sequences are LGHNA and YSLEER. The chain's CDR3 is CASSQSGGNEQFF. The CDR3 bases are TGCGCCAGCAGCCAGTCCGGGGGTAATGAGCAGTTCTTC.

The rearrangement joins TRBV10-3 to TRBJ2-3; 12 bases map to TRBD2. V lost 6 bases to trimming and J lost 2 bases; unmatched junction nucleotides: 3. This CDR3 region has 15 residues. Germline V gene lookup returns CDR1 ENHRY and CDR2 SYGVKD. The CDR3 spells CAIRGTSGSTDTQYF. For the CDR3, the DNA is TGTGCCATCAGGGGGACTAGCGGGTCCACAGATACGCAGTATTTT.

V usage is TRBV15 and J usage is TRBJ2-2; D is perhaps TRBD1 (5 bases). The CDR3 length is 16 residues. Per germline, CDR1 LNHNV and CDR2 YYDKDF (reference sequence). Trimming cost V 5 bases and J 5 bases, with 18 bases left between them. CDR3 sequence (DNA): TGTGCCACCAGCCTGTCTTATAGGGGTAGGACCGGGGAGCTGTTTTTT. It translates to CATSLSYRGRTGELFF.

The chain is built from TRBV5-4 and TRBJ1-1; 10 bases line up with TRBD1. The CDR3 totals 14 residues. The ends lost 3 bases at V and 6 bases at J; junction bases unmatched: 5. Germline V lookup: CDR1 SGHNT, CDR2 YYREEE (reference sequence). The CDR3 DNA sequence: TGTGCCAGCAGCTCCCGACAGGGGGCCGCTGAAGCTTTCTTT. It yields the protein CASSSRQGAAEAFF.

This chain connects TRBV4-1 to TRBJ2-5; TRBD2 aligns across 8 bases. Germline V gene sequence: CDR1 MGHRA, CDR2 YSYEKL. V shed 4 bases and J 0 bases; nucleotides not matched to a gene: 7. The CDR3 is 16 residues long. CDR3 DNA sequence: TGCGCCAGCAGCCGGGGGTCGCGGGGGGACCAAGAGACCCAGTACTTC. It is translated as CASSRGSRGDQETQYF.

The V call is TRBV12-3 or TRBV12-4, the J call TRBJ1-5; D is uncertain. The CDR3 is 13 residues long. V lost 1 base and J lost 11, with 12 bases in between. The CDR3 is CASSLGVTRTQHF. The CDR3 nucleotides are TGTGCCAGCAGTTTAGGGGTAACGCGGACCCAGCATTTT.

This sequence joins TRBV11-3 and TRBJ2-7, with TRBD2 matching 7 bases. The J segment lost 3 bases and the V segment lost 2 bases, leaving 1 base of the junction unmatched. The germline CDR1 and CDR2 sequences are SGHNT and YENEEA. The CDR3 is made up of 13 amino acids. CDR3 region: CASSLSGGYEQYF. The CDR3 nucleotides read TGTGCCAGCAGCTTATCGGGGGGCTACGAGCAGTACTTC.

The CDR3 sequence: CATSDSYSGGGYTF. Here the CDR3 DNA reads TGTGCCACCAGTGATTCCTATTCGGGAGGTGGCTACACCTTC. This chain uses TRBV24-1 with TRBJ1-2, with D unresolved. The germline V gene has CDR1 KGHDR and CDR2 SFDVKD. Trimming left V 2 bases short and J 7 bases short, with 13 bases between. CDR3 length equals 14 residues.

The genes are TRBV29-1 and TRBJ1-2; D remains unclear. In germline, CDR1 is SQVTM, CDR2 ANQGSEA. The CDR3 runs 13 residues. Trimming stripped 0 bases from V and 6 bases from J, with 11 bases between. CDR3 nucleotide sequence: TGCAGCGTTGAAGATCCGGGTCAAAATGGCTACACCTTC. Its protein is CSVEDPGQNGYTF.

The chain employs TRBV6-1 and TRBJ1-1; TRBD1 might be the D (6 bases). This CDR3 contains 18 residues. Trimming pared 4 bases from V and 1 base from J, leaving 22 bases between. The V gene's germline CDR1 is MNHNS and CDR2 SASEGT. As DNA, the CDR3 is TGTGCCAGCAGTGGGGGGCGCGGGGAGGGGACTACGAACACTGAAGCTTTCTTT. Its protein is CASSGGRGEGTTNTEAFF.

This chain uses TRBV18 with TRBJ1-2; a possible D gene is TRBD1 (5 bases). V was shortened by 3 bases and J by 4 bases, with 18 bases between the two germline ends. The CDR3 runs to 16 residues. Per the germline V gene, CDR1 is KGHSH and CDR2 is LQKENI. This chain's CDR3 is CASSPGQGNILYGYTF. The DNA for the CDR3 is TGTGCCAGCTCACCGGGCCAGGGCAACATCCTCTATGGCTACACCTTC.

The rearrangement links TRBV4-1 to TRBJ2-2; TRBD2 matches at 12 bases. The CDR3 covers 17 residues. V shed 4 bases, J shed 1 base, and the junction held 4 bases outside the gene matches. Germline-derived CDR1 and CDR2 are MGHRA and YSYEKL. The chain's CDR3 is CASSPQGLAGNTGELFF. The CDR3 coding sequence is TGCGCCAGCAGCCCTCAGGGACTAGCGGGGAACACCGGGGAGCTGTTTTTT.

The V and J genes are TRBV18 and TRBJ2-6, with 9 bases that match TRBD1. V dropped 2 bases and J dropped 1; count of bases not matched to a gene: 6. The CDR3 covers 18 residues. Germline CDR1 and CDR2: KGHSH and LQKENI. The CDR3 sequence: CASSPFVQGASGANVLTF. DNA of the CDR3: TGTGCCAGCTCACCATTCGTACAGGGGGCGTCTGGGGCCAACGTCCTGACTTTC.

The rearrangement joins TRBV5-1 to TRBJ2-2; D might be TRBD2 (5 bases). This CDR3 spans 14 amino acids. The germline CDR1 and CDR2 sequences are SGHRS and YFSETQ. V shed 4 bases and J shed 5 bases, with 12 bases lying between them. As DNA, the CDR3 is TGCGCCAGCAGCGGGTGGGAGTGGACCGGGGAGCTGTTTTTT. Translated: CASSGWEWTGELFF.

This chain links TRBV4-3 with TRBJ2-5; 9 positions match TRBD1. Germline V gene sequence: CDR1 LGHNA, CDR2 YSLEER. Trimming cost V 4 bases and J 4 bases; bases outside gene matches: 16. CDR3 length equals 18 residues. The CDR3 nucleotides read TGCGCCAGCAGCCCCGACCTCCCGGGACAGGGATTGACAGAGACCCAGTACTTC. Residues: CASSPDLPGQGLTETQYF.

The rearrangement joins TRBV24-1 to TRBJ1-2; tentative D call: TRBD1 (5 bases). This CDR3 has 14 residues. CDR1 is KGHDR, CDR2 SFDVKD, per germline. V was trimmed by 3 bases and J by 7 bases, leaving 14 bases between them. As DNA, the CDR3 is TGTGCCACCAGTGATGCGGACCAAGGGGCTGGCTACACCTTC. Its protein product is CATSDADQGAGYTF.

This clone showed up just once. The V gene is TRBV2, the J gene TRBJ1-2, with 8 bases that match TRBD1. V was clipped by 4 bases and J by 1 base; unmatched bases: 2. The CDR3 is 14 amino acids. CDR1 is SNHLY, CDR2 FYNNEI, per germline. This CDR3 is CASSGGQGNYGYTF. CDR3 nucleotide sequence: TGTGCCAGCAGTGGCGGACAGGGTAACTATGGCTACACCTTC.

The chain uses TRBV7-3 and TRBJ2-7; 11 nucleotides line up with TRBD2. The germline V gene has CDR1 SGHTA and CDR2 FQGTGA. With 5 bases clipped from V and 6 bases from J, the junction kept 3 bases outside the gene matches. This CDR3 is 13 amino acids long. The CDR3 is CASSHGTSGEQYF. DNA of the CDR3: TGTGCCAGCAGCCACGGGACTAGCGGCGAGCAGTACTTC.